This T cell receptor beta chain comes out of a study of T cells in Graves' hyperthyroidism and ophthalmopathy. V lost 3 bases, J lost 13 bases, and 16 bases lay in between. The CDR3 has 13 amino acids. CDR1 and CDR2 from the germline V gene are MNHNS and SASEGT. RNA transcripts were the template for amplifying TCR beta CDR3 regions. The study used the HTBI primer set for a first-round RT-PCR of the TCR CDR3. TCRdb recomputed calls from the multiplex PCR reads with MiXCR, one row per CDR3 protein. In the table there are about 480,000 distinct CDR3 sequences, under 15% of which are singletons. This clonotype was counted only a few times.

The chain links TRBV6-1 to TRBJ2-1, with D possibly being TRBD2 (6 bases). The receptor was isolated from a woman aged 18-29 years with Graves' hyperthyroidism. The sequenced sample was blood. CDR3 bases: TGTGCCAGCAGTGAGTCCCCATGGGGGACTCAGTTCTTC. Translation gives CASSESPWGTQFF.